This T cell receptor beta chain was identified in a study of cytomegalovirus exposure and HLA in healthy donors. Concerning this clone: Its specificity is not known.

Germline V gene sequence: CDR1 LNHDA, CDR2 SQIVND (reference sequence). This CDR3 contains 14 residues. The V gene end was trimmed by 5 bases and the J gene end by 4 bases; junction bases not matched to a gene: 5. General study findings and limits: A later analysis by the authors found several of the most significant clusters apparently linked to common viral pathogens. A missense DCLRE1C variant was associated with V- and J-gene trimming of TCR beta chains in a later analysis, and an independent cohort replicated the association. In a later analysis, across HLA loci, associated TCR counts were highest for DRB1, lowest for HLA-C.

The PCR used 60 Vbeta and 13 Jbeta primers. Assay: immunoSEQ multiplex PCR; the TCRdb copy retains only in-frame clones and omits some. The sample lists over 150,000 clones; around four fifths were seen once. Sequencing was done on a sample of PBMCs. The receptor was isolated from a woman aged 45-65 years in good health and CMV-seropositive. The chain links TRBV19 to TRBJ2-1; 7 bases line up with TRBD1. As DNA, the CDR3 is TGTGCCAGTAGTCTACGGGACAGTTACAATGAGCAGTTCTTC. Translating gives CASSLRDSYNEQFF.